Listed below are T cell receptor beta chains from one sample, sequenced in a study of pediatric ulcerative colitis. TCRdb's table, derived via immunoSEQ multiplex PCR, lists solely in-frame clones and lacks some. The data show tens of thousands of clones, about 90% seen once. The specimen was blood. The origin of the receptors is a boy aged 10-17 years with severe ulcerative colitis. Both conserved end residues are part of each CDR3. The D gene is left open where the match is weak. Size is stated for part of the rows, as once, few or many counts, or as a class when the clone is expanded.

-,TRBV6-6,TRBJ2-7,TRBD1,TGTGCCAGCAGTTGGAGGACAGGGGCGGACTACGAGCAGTACTTC,CASSWRTGADYEQYF
-,TRBV9,TRBJ1-4,TRBD1,TGTGCCAGCAGCGTACAGGGGGACAGTGAAAAACTGTTTTTT,CASSVQGDSEKLFF
-,TRBV23-1,TRBJ2-2,-,TGCGCCAGCAGTCATCCTAACTCCGGGACTCCCCACACCGGGGAGCTGTTTTTT,CASSHPNSGTPHTGELFF
-,TRBV6-6,TRBJ1-4,-,TGTGCCAGCAGGCGAATCCAGGGCCCGAATGAAAAACTGTTTTTT,CASRRIQGPNEKLFF
-,TRBV10-3,TRBJ2-1,TRBD1,TGTGCCATCAAAGGTGGACAGGGCCTATTTAATGAGCAGTTCTTC,CAIKGGQGLFNEQFF
-,TRBV18,TRBJ1-1,-,TGTGCCAGCTCCCAGACAGATAAGAACACTGAAGCTTTCTTT,CASSQTDKNTEAFF
-,TRBV4-2,TRBJ2-1,-,TGTGCCAGCAGCCAAGTTCCCGTGGGGCCCGTCAATGAGCAGTTCTTC,CASSQVPVGPVNEQFF
-,TRBV30,TRBJ1-5,-,TGTGCCTGGAGTGACGTCCGGAGAGGTCAGCCCCAGCATTTT,CAWSDVRRGQPQHF
-,TRBV11-2,TRBJ1-3,TRBD1,TGTGCCAGCAGCTCAGGGGGCTCTGGAAACACCATATATTTT,CASSSGGSGNTIYF
-,TRBV7-8,TRBJ2-7,TRBD1,TGTGCCAGCAGCTTAACCGGGACAGGATACGAGCAGTACTTC,CASSLTGTGYEQYF
-,TRBV4-1,TRBJ1-2,-,TGCGCCAGCAGCCAGACGACAGGCACGAACTATGGCTACACCTTC,CASSQTTGTNYGYTF
-,TRBV18,TRBJ2-1,-,TGTGCCAGCTCAAAGCGGAGTCCGAGTCACAATGAGCAGTTCTTC,CASSKRSPSHNEQFF
-,TRBV27,TRBJ2-7,TRBD2,TGTGCCAGCAGTTTGGGAGCGGGGGGCGAGCAGTACTTC,CASSLGAGGEQYF
-,TRBV5-1,TRBJ2-1,-,TGCGCCAGCAGCTCGGGCTATTACGAGCAGTTCTTC,CASSSGYYEQFF
-,TRBV27,TRBJ2-2,TRBD2,TGTGCCAGCAGTTTGGGGGGGGCCGGGGAGCTGTTTTTT,CASSLGGAGELFF
-,TRBV29-1,TRBJ1-2,-,TGCAGCGTTGACGGTACGGGGGCAGGAGATGGCTACACCTTC,CSVDGTGAGDGYTF
-,TRBV2,TRBJ2-1,-,TGTGTCACGGAACGAGCCCCCGCCGGCCCCCACAATGAGCAGTTCTTC,CVTERAPAGPHNEQFF
-,TRBV6-4,TRBJ1-2,-,TGTGCCAGCAGTGACGGGGTAGGGTATGGCTACACCTTC,CASSDGVGYGYTF
-,TRBV27,TRBJ1-1,TRBD1,TGTGCCAGCAGTCTACAACAGGGGGCGAGCGCTGAAGCTTTCTTT,CASSLQQGASAEAFF
-,TRBV19,TRBJ2-7,TRBD2,TGTGCCAGTAGTCCCGGACTAGCGGGAGGCTACGAGCAGTACTTC,CASSPGLAGGYEQYF
-,TRBV10-3,TRBJ1-1,-,TGTGCCATCAGTGGAAAGGACACTGAAGCTTTCTTT,CAISGKDTEAFF
-,TRBV7-9,TRBJ2-7,-,TGTGCCAGCAGCTTAGGAGGCGGCTCCTCCTACGAGCAGTACTTC,CASSLGGGSSYEQYF
once,TRBV5-4,TRBJ2-5,-,TGTGCCAGCAGCCCACGGACAGCACCCCAAGAGACCCAGTACTTC,CASSPRTAPQETQYF
-,TRBV25-1,TRBJ2-7,-,TGTGCCAGCAGTGATTGGGAAGGTAGCGGAGCCTACGAGCAGTACTTC,CASSDWEGSGAYEQYF
-,TRBV6-1,TRBJ2-2,-,TGTGCCAGCACGGGTCCCCCCACGGCCACCGGGGAGCTGTTTTTT,CASTGPPTATGELFF
-,TRBV7-9,TRBJ1-2,-,TGTGCCAGCAGCCTATTAAGTGGCTACACCTTC,CASSLLSGYTF
-,TRBV7-3,TRBJ2-3,-,TGTGCCAGCAGCTTAGGGACGGATACGCAGTATTTT,CASSLGTDTQYF
-,TRBV6-5,TRBJ1-4,-,TGTGCCAGCAGTTACTCGTCGGAGGAAAAACTGTTTTTT,CASSYSSEEKLFF
-,TRBV30,TRBJ1-2,-,TGTGCCTGGATTGGAAAGTCTAACTATGGCTACACCTTC,CAWIGKSNYGYTF
-,TRBV29-1,TRBJ2-1,TRBD2,TGCAGCGTTGAAGTTCGCACTAGCGGGTACAATGAGCAGTTCTTC,CSVEVRTSGYNEQFF
few,TRBV7-2,TRBJ1-2,-,TGTGCCAGCAGCTTAAGTGTAGGCGCTAACTATGGCTACACCTTC,CASSLSVGANYGYTF
-,TRBV7-8,TRBJ2-7,TRBD1,TGTGCCAGCAGCTTAGCCTCATACAGGGGGCGCATGGGGTACGAGCAGTACTTC,CASSLASYRGRMGYEQYF